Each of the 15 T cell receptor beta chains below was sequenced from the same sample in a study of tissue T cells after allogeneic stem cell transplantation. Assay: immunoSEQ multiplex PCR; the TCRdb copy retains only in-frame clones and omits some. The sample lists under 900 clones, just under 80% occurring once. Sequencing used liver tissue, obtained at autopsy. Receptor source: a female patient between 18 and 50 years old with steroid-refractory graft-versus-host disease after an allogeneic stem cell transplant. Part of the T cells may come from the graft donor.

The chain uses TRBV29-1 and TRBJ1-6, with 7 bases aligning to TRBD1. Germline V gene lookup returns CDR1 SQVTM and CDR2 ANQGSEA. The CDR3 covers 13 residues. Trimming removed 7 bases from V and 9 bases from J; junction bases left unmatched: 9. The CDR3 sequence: CSAAGTVGSPLHF. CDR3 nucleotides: TGCAGCGCCGCCGGGACAGTGGGTTCACCCCTCCACTTT.

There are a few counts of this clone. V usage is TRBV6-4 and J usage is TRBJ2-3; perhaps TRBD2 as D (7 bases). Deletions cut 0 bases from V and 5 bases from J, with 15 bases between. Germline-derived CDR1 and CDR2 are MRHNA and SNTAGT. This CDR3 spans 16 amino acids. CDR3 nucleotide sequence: TGTGCCAGCAGTGACTCTGGGGGGGGGCCAGGAGATACGCAGTATTTT. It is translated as CASSDSGGGPGDTQYF.

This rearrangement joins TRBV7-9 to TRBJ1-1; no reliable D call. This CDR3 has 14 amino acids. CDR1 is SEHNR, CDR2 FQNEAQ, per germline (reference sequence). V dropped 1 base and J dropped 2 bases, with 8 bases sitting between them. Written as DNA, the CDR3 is TGTGCCAGCAGCTTAGTCCGCGGAAACACTGAAGCTTTCTTT. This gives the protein CASSLVRGNTEAFF.

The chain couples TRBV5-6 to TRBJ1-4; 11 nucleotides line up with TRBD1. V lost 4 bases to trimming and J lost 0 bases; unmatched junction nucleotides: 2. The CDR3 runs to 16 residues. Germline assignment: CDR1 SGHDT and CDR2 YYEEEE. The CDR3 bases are TGTGCCAGCAGCCCGGGACAGGGGGCAACTAATGAAAAACTGTTTTTT. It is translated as CASSPGQGATNEKLFF. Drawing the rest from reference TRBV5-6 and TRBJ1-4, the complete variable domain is DAGVTQSPTHLIKTRGQQVTLRCSPKSGHDTVSWYQQALGQGPQFIFQYYEEEERQRGNFPDRFSGHQFPNYSSELNVNALLLGDSALYLCASSPGQGATNEKLFFGSGTQLSVL.

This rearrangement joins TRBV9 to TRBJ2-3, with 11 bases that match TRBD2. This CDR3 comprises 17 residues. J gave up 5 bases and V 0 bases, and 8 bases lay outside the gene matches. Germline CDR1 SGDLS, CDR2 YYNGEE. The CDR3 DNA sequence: TGTGCCAGCAGCGTAGAAGTAGCGGGGGGGCGTCAAGATACGCAGTATTTT. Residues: CASSVEVAGGRQDTQYF.

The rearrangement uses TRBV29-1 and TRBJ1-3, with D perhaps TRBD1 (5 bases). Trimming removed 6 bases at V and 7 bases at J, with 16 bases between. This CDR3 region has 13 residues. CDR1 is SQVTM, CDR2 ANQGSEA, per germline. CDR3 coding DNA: TGCAGCGTCGTTCGGGGCGCCGGGAACACCATATATTTT. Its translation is CSVVRGAGNTIYF.

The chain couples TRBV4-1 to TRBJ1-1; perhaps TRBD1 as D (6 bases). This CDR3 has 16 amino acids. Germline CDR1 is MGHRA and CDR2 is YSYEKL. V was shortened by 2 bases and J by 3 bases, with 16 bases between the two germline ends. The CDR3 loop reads CASSQHLRTAHTEAFF. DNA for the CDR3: TGCGCCAGCAGCCAACACCTTAGGACAGCTCACACTGAAGCTTTCTTT.

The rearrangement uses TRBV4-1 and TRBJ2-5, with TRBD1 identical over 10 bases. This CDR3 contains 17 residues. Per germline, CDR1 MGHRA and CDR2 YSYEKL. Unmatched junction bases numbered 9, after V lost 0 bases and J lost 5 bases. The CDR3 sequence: CASSQEPWDRGRETQYF. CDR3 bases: TGCGCCAGCAGCCAAGAGCCATGGGACAGGGGCCGGGAGACCCAGTACTTC.

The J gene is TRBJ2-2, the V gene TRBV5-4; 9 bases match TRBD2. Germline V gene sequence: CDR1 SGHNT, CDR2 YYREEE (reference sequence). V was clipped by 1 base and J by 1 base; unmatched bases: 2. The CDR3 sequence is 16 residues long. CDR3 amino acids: CASSLISGRNTGELFF. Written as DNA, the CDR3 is TGTGCCAGCAGCTTGATTAGCGGGAGGAACACCGGGGAGCTGTTTTTT.

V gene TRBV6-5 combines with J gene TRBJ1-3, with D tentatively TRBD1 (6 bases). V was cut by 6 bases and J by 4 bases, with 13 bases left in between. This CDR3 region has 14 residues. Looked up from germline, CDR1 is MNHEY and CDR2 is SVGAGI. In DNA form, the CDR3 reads TGTGCCAGCAGACTTCGGGGGCCAGGAAACACCATATATTTT. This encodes CASRLRGPGNTIYF.

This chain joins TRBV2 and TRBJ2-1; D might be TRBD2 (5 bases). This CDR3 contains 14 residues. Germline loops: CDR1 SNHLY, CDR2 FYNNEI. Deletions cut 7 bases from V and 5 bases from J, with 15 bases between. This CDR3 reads CASIEGSSHNEQFF. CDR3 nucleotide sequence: TGTGCCAGCATCGAAGGGTCTAGCCACAATGAGCAGTTCTTC.

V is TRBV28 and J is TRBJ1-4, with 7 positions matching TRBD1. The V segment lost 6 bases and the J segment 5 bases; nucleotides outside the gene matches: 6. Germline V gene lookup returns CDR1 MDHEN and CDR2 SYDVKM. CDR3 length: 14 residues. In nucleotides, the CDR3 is TGTGCCAGCAGCGCTCTAGGGGGCAATGAAAAACTGTTTTTT. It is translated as CASSALGGNEKLFF.

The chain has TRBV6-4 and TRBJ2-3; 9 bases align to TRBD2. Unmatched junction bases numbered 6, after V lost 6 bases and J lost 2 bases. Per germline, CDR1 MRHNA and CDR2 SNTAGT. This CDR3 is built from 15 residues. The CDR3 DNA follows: TGTGCCAGCAGGCGGGAGGGGGGCTCCACAGATACGCAGTATTTT. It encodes CASRREGGSTDTQYF.

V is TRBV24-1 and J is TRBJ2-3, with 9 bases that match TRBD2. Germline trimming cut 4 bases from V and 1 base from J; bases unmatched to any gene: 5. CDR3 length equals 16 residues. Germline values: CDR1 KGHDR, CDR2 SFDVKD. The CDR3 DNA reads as TGTGCCACCAGTGACCCGACTAGCGGAGGCACAGATACGCAGTATTTT. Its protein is CATSDPTSGGTDTQYF.

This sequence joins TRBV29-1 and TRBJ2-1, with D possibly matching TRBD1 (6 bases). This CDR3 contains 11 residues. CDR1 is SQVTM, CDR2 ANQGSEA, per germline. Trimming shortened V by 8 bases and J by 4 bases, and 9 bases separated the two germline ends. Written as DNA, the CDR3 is TGCAGCTTAGGACAGTACAATGAGCAGTTCTTC. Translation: CSLGQYNEQFF.